Listed below are T cell receptor beta chains from one sample, sequenced in a study of graft-versus-host responses after intestinal transplantation. Some clones are missing from TCRdb's copy, which holds only in-frame ones; the method was immunoSEQ multiplex PCR. The sample carries about 54,000 clones, under 95% recorded once. Specimen: PBMCs, collected around 95 weeks after intestinal transplant. These receptors were collected from a human patient who received an intestinal transplant, so some T cells may come from the graft donor. Both conserved end residues are part of each CDR3. Clone sizes are given selectively: once, few, many, or a class where the clone is expanded.

CDR3,J,size,V
CASRTTGSNTEAFF,TRBJ1-1,few,TRBV19
CASSLAHNEKLFF,TRBJ1-4,.,TRBV5-8
CASSILGQGAPIPQPQHF,TRBJ1-5,.,TRBV19
CSVGPGGNQPQHF,TRBJ1-5,.,TRBV29-1
CAQGQEPQHF,TRBJ1-5,.,TRBV6-8
CASKPPSTYEQYF,TRBJ2-7,.,TRBV6-6
CASSPWTSGGGGTDTQYF,TRBJ2-3,.,TRBV27
CASSEVPAGEQYF,TRBJ2-7,.,TRBV2
CASLRDPSSYNEQFF,TRBJ2-1,.,TRBV27
CASSLTGDYGYTF,TRBJ1-2,.,TRBV19
CASSSIAGSSYNEQFF,TRBJ2-1,.,TRBV19
CASSPLWGGEGSAGNTIYF,TRBJ1-3,.,TRBV9
CASSLDRVGNTEAFF,TRBJ1-1,.,TRBV11-2
CASSSGGHFSGNTIYF,TRBJ1-3,.,TRBV13
CAISTSGGPNNEQFF,TRBJ2-1,.,TRBV10-3
CASSTGLANEQFF,TRBJ2-1,.,TRBV19
CASSPRQGEGTDTQYF,TRBJ2-3,.,TRBV5-1
CAIRGQPLNTEAFF,TRBJ1-1,.,TRBV10-3
CASSEEGSRRSKYF,TRBJ2-7,.,TRBV6-1
CASSDRTSGGTTDTQYF,TRBJ2-3,.,TRBV9
CASSVGGSGETQYF,TRBJ2-5,.,TRBV9
CASSQEEGTGGYGYTF,TRBJ1-2,.,TRBV4-1
CASTDSNEKLFF,TRBJ1-4,.,TRBV7-9
CASSPKMGLPVYEQYF,TRBJ2-7,.,TRBV27
CSATTQGLLHF,TRBJ1-6,.,TRBV20-1
CASSEYDFTDTQYF,TRBJ2-3,.,TRBV25-1
CASSRAGGYEQYF,TRBJ2-7,.,TRBV13
CASSSPRASGGQETQYF,TRBJ2-5,once,TRBV5-6
CASSSGPAKNIQYF,TRBJ2-4,.,TRBV7-2
CASSLSGDRTDTQYF,TRBJ2-3,.,TRBV5-1
CASSSGQVGGNSPLHF,TRBJ1-6,.,TRBV7-3
CASTIIIRPTDTIYF,TRBJ1-3,few,TRBV7-3
CASSLGSSGYTF,TRBJ1-2,.,TRBV5-6
CASSLSGRGEAFF,TRBJ1-1,.,TRBV5-4
CASSLGTPANEQFF,TRBJ2-1,.,TRBV5-1
CASSFRSGGLYNEQFF,TRBJ2-1,.,TRBV7-2
CASSQDSGTESSYNEQFF,TRBJ2-1,.,TRBV14
CASSSGERYEQYF,TRBJ2-7,.,TRBV19
CASSVGGLAGGSSYNEQFF,TRBJ2-1,.,TRBV9
CAISESGGGGTYNSPLHF,TRBJ1-6,.,TRBV10-3
CASSEVGGEEPQHF,TRBJ1-5,.,TRBV6-1
CASSSGLNLETQYF,TRBJ2-5,.,TRBV11-1
CASSLGSYEQYF,TRBJ2-7,.,TRBV7-8
CASSQVILSEGDTQYF,TRBJ2-3,.,TRBV4-2
CASSPQVPEPPLHF,TRBJ1-6,.,TRBV2
CASSKILGDSIYSPLHF,TRBJ1-6,.,TRBV19
CASSVAGSTGVETQYF,TRBJ2-5,.,TRBV9